Included here is one T cell receptor (beta chain) sequence, with context. Its antigen is unknown. Assay used: immunoSEQ multiplex PCR; TCRdb lists only in-frame clones, some missing. Of approximately 62,000 clones detected, 80% to 90% appear once; the ten largest clones hold around 12%. The record originates from a study of OX40 agonist ivuxolimab in advanced cancers. Study conclusions and caveats: In the expanded peripheral T cells, antigen specificity was never determined. Normalized T-cell clonal expansion was also low in a subset of nonresponders. Those patients achieving a partial response at 0.1-3.0 mg/kg showed among the lowest clonal expansion.

Per the germline V gene, CDR1 is SGHAT and CDR2 is FQNNGV. Trimming at V came to 6 bases and at J to 1 base, leaving 5 bases not matched to a gene. CDR3 size: 15 residues. Sequenced here: CD4+ or CD8+ T cells sorted from blood, sampled in a trial of the OX40 agonist ivuxolimab. The chain couples TRBV11-2 to TRBJ2-1, with 8 bases aligning to TRBD2. The receptor was derived from an adult with an advanced solid tumor such as melanoma, head and neck, liver or kidney cancer. The CDR3 bases are TGTGCCAGCAGGTCTAGCGGGCAATCCTACAATGAGCAGTTCTTC. Its translation: CASRSSGQSYNEQFF. Variable domain in full (rest from reference TRBV11-2 and TRBJ2-1): EAGVAQSPRYKIIEKRQSVAFWCNPISGHATLYWYQQILGQGPKLLIQFQNNGVVDDSQLPKDRFSAERLKGVDSTLKIQPAKLEDSAVYLCASRSSGQSYNEQFFGPGTRLTVL.